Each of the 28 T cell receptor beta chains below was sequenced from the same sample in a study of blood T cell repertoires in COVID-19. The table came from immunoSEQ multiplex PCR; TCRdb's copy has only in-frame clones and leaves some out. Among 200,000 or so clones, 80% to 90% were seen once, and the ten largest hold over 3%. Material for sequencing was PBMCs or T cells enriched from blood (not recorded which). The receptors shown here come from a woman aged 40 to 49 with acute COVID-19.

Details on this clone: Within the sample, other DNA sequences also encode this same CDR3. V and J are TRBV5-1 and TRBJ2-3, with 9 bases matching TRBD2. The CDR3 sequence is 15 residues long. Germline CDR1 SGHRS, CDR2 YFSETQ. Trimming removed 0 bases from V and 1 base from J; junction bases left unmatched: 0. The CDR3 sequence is CASSLGGGGTDTQYF. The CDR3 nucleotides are TGCGCCAGCAGCTTGGGCGGGGGGGGCACAGATACGCAGTATTTT.

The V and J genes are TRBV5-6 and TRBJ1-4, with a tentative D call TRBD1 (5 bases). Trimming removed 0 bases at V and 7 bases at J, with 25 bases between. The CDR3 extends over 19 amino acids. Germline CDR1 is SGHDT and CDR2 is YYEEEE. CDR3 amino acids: CASSLAITGRANRGEKLFF. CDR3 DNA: TGTGCCAGCAGCTTGGCCATCACAGGTCGTGCTAATAGAGGTGAAAAACTGTTTTTT.

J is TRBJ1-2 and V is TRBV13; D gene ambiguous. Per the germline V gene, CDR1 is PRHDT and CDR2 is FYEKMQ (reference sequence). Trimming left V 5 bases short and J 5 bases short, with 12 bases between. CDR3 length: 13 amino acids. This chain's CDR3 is CASSQNDGYGYTF. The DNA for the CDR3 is TGTGCCAGCAGCCAAAACGACGGGTATGGCTACACCTTC.

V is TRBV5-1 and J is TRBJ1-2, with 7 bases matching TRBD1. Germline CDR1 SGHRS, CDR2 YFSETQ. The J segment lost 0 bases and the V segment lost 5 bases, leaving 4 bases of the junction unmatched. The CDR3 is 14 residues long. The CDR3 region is CASRAGGSNYGYTF. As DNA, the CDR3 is TGCGCCAGCAGGGCAGGGGGATCTAACTATGGCTACACCTTC.

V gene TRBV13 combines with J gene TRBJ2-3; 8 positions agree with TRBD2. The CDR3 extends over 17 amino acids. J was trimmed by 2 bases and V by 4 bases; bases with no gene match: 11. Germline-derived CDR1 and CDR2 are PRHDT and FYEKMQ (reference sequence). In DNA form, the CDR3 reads TGTGCCAGCAGCTCAGGGGTGGCGGGGGGATACACAGATACGCAGTATTTT. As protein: CASSSGVAGGYTDTQYF.

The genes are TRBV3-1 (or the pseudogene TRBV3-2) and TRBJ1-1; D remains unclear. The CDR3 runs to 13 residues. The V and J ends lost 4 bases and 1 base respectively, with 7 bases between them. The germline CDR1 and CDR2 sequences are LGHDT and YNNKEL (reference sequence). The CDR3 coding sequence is TGTGCCAGCAGCCCGGGAGGGAACACTGAAGCTTTCTTT. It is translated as CASSPGGNTEAFF.

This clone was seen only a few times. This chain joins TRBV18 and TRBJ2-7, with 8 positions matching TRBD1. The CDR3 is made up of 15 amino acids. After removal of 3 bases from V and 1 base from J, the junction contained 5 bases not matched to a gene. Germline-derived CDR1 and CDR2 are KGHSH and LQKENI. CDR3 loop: CASSPGQGRSYEQYV. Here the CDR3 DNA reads TGTGCCAGCTCACCCGGACAGGGTCGGTCCTACGAGCAGTACGTC.

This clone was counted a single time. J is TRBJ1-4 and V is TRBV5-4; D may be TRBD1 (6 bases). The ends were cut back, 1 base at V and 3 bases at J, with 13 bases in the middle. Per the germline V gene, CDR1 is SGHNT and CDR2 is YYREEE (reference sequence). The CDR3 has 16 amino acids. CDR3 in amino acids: CASSLPSTGPNEKLFF. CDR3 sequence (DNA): TGTGCCAGCAGCTTGCCCTCGACAGGACCTAATGAAAAACTGTTTTTT. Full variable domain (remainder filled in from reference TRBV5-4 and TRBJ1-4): ETGVTQSPTHLIKTRGQQVTLRCSSQSGHNTVSWYQQALGQGPQFIFQYYREEENGRGNFPPRFSGLQFPNYSSELNVNALELDDSALYLCASSLPSTGPNEKLFFGSGTQLSVL.

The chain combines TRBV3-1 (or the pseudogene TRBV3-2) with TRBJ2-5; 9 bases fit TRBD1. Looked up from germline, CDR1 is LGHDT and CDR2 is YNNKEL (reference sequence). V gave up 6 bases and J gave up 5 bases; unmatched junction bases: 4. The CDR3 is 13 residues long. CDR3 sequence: CASRYRGLETQYF. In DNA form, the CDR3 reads TGTGCCAGCAGGTACAGGGGGCTGGAGACCCAGTACTTC.

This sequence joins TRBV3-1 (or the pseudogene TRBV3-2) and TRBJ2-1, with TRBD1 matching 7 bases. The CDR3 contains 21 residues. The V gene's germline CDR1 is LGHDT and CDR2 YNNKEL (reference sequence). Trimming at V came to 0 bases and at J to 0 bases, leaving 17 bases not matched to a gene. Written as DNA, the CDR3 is TGTGCCAGCAGCCAAGACCTCCCCAGGGGGAGTTTCACCAGCTCCTACAATGAGCAGTTCTTC. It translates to CASSQDLPRGSFTSSYNEQFF.

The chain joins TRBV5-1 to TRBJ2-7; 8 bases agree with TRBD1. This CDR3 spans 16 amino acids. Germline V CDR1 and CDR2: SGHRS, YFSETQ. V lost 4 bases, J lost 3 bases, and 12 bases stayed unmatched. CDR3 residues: CASSPPARTGRYEQYF. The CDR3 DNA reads TGCGCCAGCAGCCCGCCTGCCCGGACAGGGCGCTACGAGCAGTACTTC. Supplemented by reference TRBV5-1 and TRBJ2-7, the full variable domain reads KAGVTQTPRYLIKTRGQQVTLSCSPISGHRSVSWYQQTPGQGLQFLFEYFSETQRNKGNFPGRFSGRQFSNSRSEMNVSTLELGDSALYLCASSPPARTGRYEQYFGPGTRLTVT.

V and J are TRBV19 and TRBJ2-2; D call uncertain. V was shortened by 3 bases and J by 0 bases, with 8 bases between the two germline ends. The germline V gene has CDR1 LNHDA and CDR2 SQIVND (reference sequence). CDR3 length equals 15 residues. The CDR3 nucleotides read TGTGCCAGTAGTATTGGGCCCGCGAACACCGGGGAGCTGTTTTTT. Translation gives CASSIGPANTGELFF.

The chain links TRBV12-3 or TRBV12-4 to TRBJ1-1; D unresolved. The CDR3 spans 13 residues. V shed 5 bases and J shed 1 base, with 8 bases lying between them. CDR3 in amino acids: CASSAQANTEAFF. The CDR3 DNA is TGTGCCAGCAGTGCTCAGGCGAACACTGAAGCTTTCTTT.

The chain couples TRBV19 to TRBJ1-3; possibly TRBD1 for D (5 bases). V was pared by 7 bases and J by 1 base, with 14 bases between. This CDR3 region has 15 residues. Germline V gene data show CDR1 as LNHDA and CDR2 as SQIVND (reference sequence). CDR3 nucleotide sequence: TGTGCCAGTATGGTCAGGGCCTTTTCTGGAAACACCATATATTTT. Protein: CASMVRAFSGNTIYF.

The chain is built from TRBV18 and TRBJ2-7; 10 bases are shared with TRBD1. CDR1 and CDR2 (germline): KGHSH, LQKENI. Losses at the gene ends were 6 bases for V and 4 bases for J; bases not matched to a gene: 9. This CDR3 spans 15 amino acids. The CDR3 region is CASSLARDRGYEQYF. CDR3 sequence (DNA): TGTGCCAGCTCTCTGGCCCGGGACAGGGGTTACGAGCAGTACTTC.

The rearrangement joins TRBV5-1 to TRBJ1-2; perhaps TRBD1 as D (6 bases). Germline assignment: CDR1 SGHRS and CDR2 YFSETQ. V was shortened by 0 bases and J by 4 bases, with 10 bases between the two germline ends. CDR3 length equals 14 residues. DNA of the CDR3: TGCGCCAGCAGCTTGGGGGGGCGCGGCTATGGCTACACCTTC. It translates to CASSLGGRGYGYTF.

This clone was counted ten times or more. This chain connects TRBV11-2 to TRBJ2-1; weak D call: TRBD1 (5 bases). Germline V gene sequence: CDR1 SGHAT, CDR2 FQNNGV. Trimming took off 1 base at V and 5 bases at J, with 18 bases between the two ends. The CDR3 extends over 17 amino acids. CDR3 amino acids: CASSLGDGLDRDNEQFF. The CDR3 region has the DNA TGTGCCAGCAGCTTAGGAGACGGATTAGACAGAGACAATGAGCAGTTCTTC.

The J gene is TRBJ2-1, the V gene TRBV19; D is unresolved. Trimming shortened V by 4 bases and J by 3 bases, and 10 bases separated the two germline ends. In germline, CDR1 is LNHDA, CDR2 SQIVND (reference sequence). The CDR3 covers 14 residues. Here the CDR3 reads CASSTVHSYNEQFF. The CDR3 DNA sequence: TGTGCCAGTAGTACCGTCCATAGCTACAATGAGCAGTTCTTC. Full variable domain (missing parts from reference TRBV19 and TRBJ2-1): DGGITQSPKYLFRKEGQNVTLSCEQNLNHDAMYWYRQDPGQGLRLIYYSQIVNDFQKGDIAEGYSVSREKKESFPLTVTSAQKNPTAFYLCASSTVHSYNEQFFGPGTRLTVL.

Here the CDR3 DNA reads TGCGCCAGCAGCAATAGGACAGTTAACACTGAAGCTTTCTTT. As protein: CASSNRTVNTEAFF. J is TRBJ1-1 and V is TRBV5-1, with D possibly matching TRBD1 (6 bases). From germline, CDR1 is SGHRS and CDR2 YFSETQ. With 4 bases removed from V and 2 bases from J, the gap between germline ends came to 12 bases. This CDR3 spans 14 amino acids.

This CDR3 reads CASSLYPLGLAGGPDTQYF. CDR3 bases: TGTGCCAGTAGTCTATACCCACTGGGACTAGCGGGGGGTCCAGATACGCAGTATTTT. The chain joins TRBV19 to TRBJ2-3; 15 bases align to TRBD2. Germline values: CDR1 LNHDA, CDR2 SQIVND (reference sequence). The length of the CDR3 is 19 residues. Trimming took 5 bases from V and 4 from J; bases not matched to a gene: 13.

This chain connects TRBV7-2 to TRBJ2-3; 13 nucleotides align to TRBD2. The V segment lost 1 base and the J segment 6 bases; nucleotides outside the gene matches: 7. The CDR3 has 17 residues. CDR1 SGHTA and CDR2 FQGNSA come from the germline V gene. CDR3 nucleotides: TGTGCCAGCAGCTTAGGACTAGCGGGGGGCATAAGTGATACGCAGTATTTT. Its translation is CASSLGLAGGISDTQYF.

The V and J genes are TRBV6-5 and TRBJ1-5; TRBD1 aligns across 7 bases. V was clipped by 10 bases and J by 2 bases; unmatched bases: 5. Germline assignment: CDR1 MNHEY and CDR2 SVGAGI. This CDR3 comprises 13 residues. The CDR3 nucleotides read TGTGCCACGCGAACAGGGGGCAATCAGCCCCAGCATTTT. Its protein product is CATRTGGNQPQHF.

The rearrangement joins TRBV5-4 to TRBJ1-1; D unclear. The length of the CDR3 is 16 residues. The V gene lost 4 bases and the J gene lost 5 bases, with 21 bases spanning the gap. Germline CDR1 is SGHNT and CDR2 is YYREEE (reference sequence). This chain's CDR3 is CASSPSSGFGETEAFF. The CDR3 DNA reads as TGTGCCAGCAGCCCCTCTTCCGGGTTTGGTGAGACTGAAGCTTTCTTT.

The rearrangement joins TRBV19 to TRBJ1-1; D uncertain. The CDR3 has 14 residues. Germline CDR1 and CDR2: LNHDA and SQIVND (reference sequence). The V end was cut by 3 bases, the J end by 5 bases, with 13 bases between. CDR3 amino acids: CASSMRAPGTEAFF. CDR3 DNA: TGTGCCAGTAGTATGAGGGCACCGGGGACTGAAGCTTTCTTT.

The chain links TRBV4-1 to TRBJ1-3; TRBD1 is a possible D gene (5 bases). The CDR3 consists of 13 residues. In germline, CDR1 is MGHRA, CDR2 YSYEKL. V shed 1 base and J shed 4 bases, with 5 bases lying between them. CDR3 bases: TGCGCCAGCAGCCAAGGACAGGGAAACACCATATATTTT. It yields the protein CASSQGQGNTIYF.

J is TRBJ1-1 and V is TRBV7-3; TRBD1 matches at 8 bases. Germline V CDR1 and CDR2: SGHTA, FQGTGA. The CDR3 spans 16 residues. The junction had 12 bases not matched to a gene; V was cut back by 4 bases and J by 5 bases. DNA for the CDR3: TGTGCCAGCAGCTCTAGCGGGGCAGGGGGCAGGACTGAAGCTTTCTTT. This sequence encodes CASSSSGAGGRTEAFF.

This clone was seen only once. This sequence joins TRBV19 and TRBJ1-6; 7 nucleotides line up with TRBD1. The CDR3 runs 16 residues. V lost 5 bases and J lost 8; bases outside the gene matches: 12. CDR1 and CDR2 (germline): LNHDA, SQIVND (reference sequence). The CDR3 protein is CASSASTGVRDSPLHF. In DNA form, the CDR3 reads TGTGCCAGTAGTGCATCAACAGGGGTGCGGGATTCACCCCTCCACTTT.

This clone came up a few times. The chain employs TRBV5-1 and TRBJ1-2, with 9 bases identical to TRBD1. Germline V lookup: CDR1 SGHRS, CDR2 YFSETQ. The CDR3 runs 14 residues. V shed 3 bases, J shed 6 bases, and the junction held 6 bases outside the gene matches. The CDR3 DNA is TGCGCCAGCAGCTCGTTTACAGGGGGCGATGGCTACACCTTC. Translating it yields CASSSFTGGDGYTF.